These 20 T cell receptor beta chains came from one sample sequenced in a study of shared clonotypes between healthy human individuals. Clones were read by immunoSEQ multiplex PCR, and TCRdb kept only the in-frame ones, dropping some. The sample lists 490,000 or so clones; 76% were seen once. The specimen was PBMCs. These receptors came from a woman between 40 and 55 years old in good health. Some clones in this sample may be carry-over from other donors' samples.

The rearrangement joins TRBV29-1 to TRBJ1-5; unclear D gene. The length of the CDR3 is 14 residues. V gave up 4 bases and J gave up 3 bases, with 13 bases separating them. The V gene's germline CDR1 is SQVTM and CDR2 ANQGSEA. The CDR3 coding sequence is TGCAGCGTTGTCAGCATCGACCCCAATCAGCCCCAGCATTTT. This codes for CSVVSIDPNQPQHF.

This clone is a singleton in its sample. The rearrangement links TRBV6-6 to TRBJ1-2, with D perhaps matching TRBD1 (6 bases). The V gene lost 5 bases and the J gene lost 5 bases, with 12 bases spanning the gap. This CDR3 has 13 amino acids. The germline gives CDR1 MNHNY, CDR2 SVGAGI (reference sequence). CDR3: CASSQGQEYGYTF. The CDR3 nucleotides are TGTGCCAGCAGTCAGGGACAAGAATATGGCTACACCTTC.

The chain recombines TRBV25-1 with TRBJ2-3; 7 bases line up with TRBD1. The trim removed 5 bases at V and 6 bases at J, leaving 14 bases unmatched. There are 16 residues in the CDR3. Looked up from germline, CDR1 is MGHDK and CDR2 is SYGVNS. CDR3 in amino acids: CASSHPTGSPADTQYF. The CDR3 DNA reads as TGTGCCAGCAGTCACCCGACAGGGTCCCCAGCCGATACGCAGTATTTT.

V and J are TRBV9 and TRBJ2-1; either TRBD1 or TRBD2 may supply D (6 bases each). CDR1 is SGDLS and CDR2 is YYNGEE in the germline V gene. V gave up 0 bases and J gave up 2 bases, with 9 bases separating them. CDR3 size: 15 residues. CDR3: CASSVEGGAYNEQFF. In nucleotides, the CDR3 is TGTGCCAGCAGCGTAGAGGGGGGAGCCTACAATGAGCAGTTCTTC.

V and J are TRBV18 and TRBJ2-2; D uncertain. The V and J ends lost 6 bases and 7 bases respectively, with 12 bases between them. The CDR3 covers 13 residues. Germline CDR1 KGHSH, CDR2 LQKENI. CDR3 sequence: CASSMGEGGELFF. The CDR3 region has the DNA TGTGCCAGCTCTATGGGTGAAGGCGGGGAGCTGTTTTTT.

This clone was recorded many times. The rearrangement links TRBV9 to TRBJ2-1; D call uncertain. V lost 3 bases, J lost 0 bases, and 10 bases lay in between. The CDR3 sequence is 15 residues long. The germline gives CDR1 SGDLS, CDR2 YYNGEE. CDR3 DNA: TGTGCCAGCAGCGCCCGGGTCAGCTCCTACAATGAGCAGTTCTTC. Encoded protein: CASSARVSSYNEQFF.

A note on this clone: Germline and junction disagree at one end, which may indicate a read error. Within the sample, other DNA sequences also encode this same CDR3. The chain has TRBV28 and TRBJ1-5; D perhaps matches TRBD1 (5 bases). Germline values: CDR1 MDHEN, CDR2 SYDVKM. This CDR3 region has 15 residues. DNA of the CDR3: TGTGCCAGCAGTGCCCGCGGGGGGGATCATCAGCCCCAGCACTTT. Protein: CASSARGGDHQPQHF.

The V call is TRBV14, the J call TRBJ2-7; TRBD2 is a possible D gene (5 bases). The germline CDR1 and CDR2 sequences are SGHDN and FVKESK. V lost 2 bases and J lost 2, with 10 bases in between. The CDR3 runs 14 residues. The DNA for the CDR3 is TGTGCCAGCAGCCAATGGTCGGGAACCTACGAGCAGTACTTC. Protein sequence: CASSQWSGTYEQYF.

The J gene is TRBJ1-2, the V gene TRBV27, with D unclear. Germline V CDR1 and CDR2: MNHEY, SMNVEV (reference sequence). The CDR3 spans 13 residues. The V end was cut by 2 bases, the J end by 8 bases, with 12 bases between. CDR3 nucleotide sequence: TGTGCCAGCAGTTTAGCGTCACGAGTAGGCTACACCTTC. Amino acids: CASSLASRVGYTF.

V is TRBV7-3 and J is TRBJ1-3, with D possibly TRBD1 on 6 matching bases. There are 13 residues in the CDR3. Germline V CDR1 and CDR2: SGHTA, FQGTGA. V was shortened by 5 bases and J by 4 bases, with 9 bases between the two germline ends. CDR3 sequence (DNA): TGTGCCAGCAGCCGCAGGGGAGGAAACACCATATATTTT. It yields the protein CASSRRGGNTIYF.

This clone has a single count. The V gene is TRBV7-3, the J gene TRBJ2-1; 8 nucleotides match TRBD2. Per the germline V gene, CDR1 is SGHTA and CDR2 is FQGTGA. After removal of 9 bases from V and 12 bases from J, the junction contained 13 bases not matched to a gene. This CDR3 is 13 amino acids long. Here the CDR3 DNA reads TGTGCCAGTGGGACTAGAGGAGACATGATGCAGTTCTTC. This sequence encodes CASGTRGDMMQFF.

This rearrangement joins TRBV4-2 to TRBJ1-2; D gene ambiguous. Germline loops: CDR1 LGHNA, CDR2 YNFKEQ. The CDR3 totals 11 residues. V shed 3 bases and J shed 8 bases, with 7 bases lying between them. CDR3 coding DNA: TGTGCCAGCAGCCAGGAGCTGGGCTACACCTTC. Translating gives CASSQELGYTF.

V gene TRBV6-1 combines with J gene TRBJ1-5; a weak D match, TRBD1 (6 bases). The CDR3 runs to 13 residues. Germline V gene lookup returns CDR1 MNHNS and CDR2 SASEGT. V was cut by 1 base and J by 7 bases, with 8 bases left in between. CDR3: CASSEDRVQPQHF. Written as DNA, the CDR3 is TGTGCCAGCAGTGAAGACAGGGTACAGCCCCAGCATTTT.

This clone was detected only once. This chain links TRBV14 with TRBJ1-1; no definite D call. From germline, CDR1 is SGHDN and CDR2 FVKESK. The CDR3 contains 14 residues. The V end was cut by 3 bases, the J end by 1 base, with 9 bases between. This CDR3 is CASSHGRANTEAFF. The CDR3 nucleotides are TGTGCCAGCAGCCATGGGAGAGCGAACACTGAAGCTTTCTTT.

This clone came up a few times. The rearrangement links TRBV5-4 to TRBJ2-5; no definite D call. The DNA end is more similar to TRBJ2-7, so the J call may be wrong. The CDR3 consists of 12 residues. Germline V gives CDR1 SGHNT, CDR2 YYREEE (reference sequence). The CDR3 DNA sequence: TGTGCCAGCAGCTATGGAGTCTACGAGCAGTACTTC. Encoded protein: CASSYGVYEQYF.

This clone occurred a few times. V is TRBV5-1 and J is TRBJ2-3, with 7 bases aligning to TRBD1. There are 14 residues in the CDR3. Per germline, CDR1 SGHRS and CDR2 YFSETQ. V lost 5 bases, J lost 3 bases, and 6 bases stayed unmatched. CDR3 nucleotides: TGCGCCAGCAGAAGACAGGGTGGGACAGATACGCAGTATTTT. Its translation is CASRRQGGTDTQYF.

The CDR3 nucleotides are TGCGCCAGCAGCCTCCGGCGGGGGACAGGATACACCGGGGAGCTGTTTTTT. It yields the protein CASSLRRGTGYTGELFF. The chain uses TRBV5-1 and TRBJ2-2; D is possibly TRBD1 (8 bases). The CDR3 is 17 amino acids. In germline, CDR1 is SGHRS, CDR2 YFSETQ. The ends were cut back, 4 bases at V and 3 bases at J, with 19 bases in the middle.

The rearrangement links TRBV4-3 to TRBJ2-7; D is perhaps TRBD1 or TRBD2 (5 bases each). The ends were cut back, 0 bases at V and 3 bases at J, with 15 bases in the middle. Germline V gene lookup returns CDR1 LGHNA and CDR2 YSLEER. The CDR3 contains 16 residues. CDR3 sequence reads: CASSQDERDVSYEQYF. CDR3 in DNA: TGCGCCAGCAGCCAAGATGAGAGGGACGTTAGCTACGAGCAGTACTTC.

Notes on this clone: A far larger clone is a single base away, which makes a read error likely. The rearrangement links TRBV2 to TRBJ2-3; 8 bases match TRBD2. V trimming: 4 bases; J trimming: 0 bases; junction bases outside the gene matches: 12. The CDR3 length is 18 residues. Germline loops: CDR1 SNHLY, CDR2 FYNNEI. CDR3 nucleotides: TGTGCCAGCAGTGGCCCTACTAGCGGAGACCCTAGCACAGATACGCAGTATTTT. Its protein is CASSGPTSGDPSTDTQYF.

V usage is TRBV6-1 and J usage is TRBJ1-3; D gene uncertain. This CDR3 comprises 14 residues. Trimming removed 7 bases from V and 2 bases from J, with 12 bases in between. CDR1 and CDR2 from the germline V gene are MNHNS and SASEGT. The CDR3 nucleotides read TGTGCCAGCATTACGGACTTGGCTGGAAACACCATATATTTT. This gives the protein CASITDLAGNTIYF.